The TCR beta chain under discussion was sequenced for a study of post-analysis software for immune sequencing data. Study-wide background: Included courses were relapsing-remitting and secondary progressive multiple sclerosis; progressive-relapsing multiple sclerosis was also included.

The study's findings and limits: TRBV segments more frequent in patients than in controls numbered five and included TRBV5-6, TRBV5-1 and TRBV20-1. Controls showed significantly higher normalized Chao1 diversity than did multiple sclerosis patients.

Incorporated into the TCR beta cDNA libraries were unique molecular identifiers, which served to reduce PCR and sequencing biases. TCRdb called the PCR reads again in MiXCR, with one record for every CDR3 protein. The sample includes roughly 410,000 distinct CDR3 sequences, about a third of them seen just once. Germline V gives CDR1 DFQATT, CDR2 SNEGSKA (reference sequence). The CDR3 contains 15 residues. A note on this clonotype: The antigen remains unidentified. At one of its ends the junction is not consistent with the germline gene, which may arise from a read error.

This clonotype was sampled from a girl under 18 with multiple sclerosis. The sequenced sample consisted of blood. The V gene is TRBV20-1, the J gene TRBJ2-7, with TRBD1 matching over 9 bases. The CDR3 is CSTRPSGTGISEQYF. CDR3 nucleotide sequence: TGCAGTACTAGACCTTCCGGGACAGGGATTAGCGAGCAGTACTTC.